Following are 30 T cell receptor beta chains from one sample sequenced in a study of Tregs in tolerant kidney transplant recipients. TCRdb's copy holds only in-frame clones and misses some; the assay was immunoSEQ multiplex PCR. The sample holds over 50,000 clones, approximately 83% seen once. The sample consisted of Tregs from blood, taken before the transplant. These receptors came from a human donor who received a combined kidney and bone marrow transplant.

The chain uses TRBV7-9 and TRBJ2-3; the D call may be TRBD1 or TRBD2 (5 bases each). This CDR3 spans 14 amino acids. V was shortened by 3 bases and J by 0 bases, with 7 bases between the two germline ends. Germline V lookup: CDR1 SEHNR, CDR2 FQNEAQ (reference sequence). CDR3 sequence: CASSFGGSTDTQYF. The CDR3 DNA is TGTGCCAGCAGCTTTGGGGGAAGCACAGATACGCAGTATTTT.

V usage is TRBV7-2 and J usage is TRBJ2-3; 11 nucleotides agree with TRBD2. The CDR3 runs 16 residues. V dropped 2 bases and J dropped 6; count of bases not matched to a gene: 7. Germline values: CDR1 SGHTA, CDR2 FQGNSA. CDR3 bases: TGTGCCAGCAGCTTAAATAGCGGGGGGGCCGGTGATACGCAGTATTTT. This gives the protein CASSLNSGGAGDTQYF.

The V and J genes are TRBV7-2 and TRBJ2-5; D may be TRBD1 (6 bases). The CDR3 extends over 13 amino acids. Trimming shortened V by 5 bases and J by 3 bases, and 10 bases separated the two germline ends. CDR1 is SGHTA and CDR2 is FQGNSA in the germline V gene. CDR3 amino acids: CASSRGTKETQYF. Here the CDR3 DNA reads TGTGCCAGCAGCAGGGGGACGAAAGAGACCCAGTACTTC.

The chain carries TRBV9 and TRBJ2-5, with a tentative D call TRBD2 (6 bases). V lost 0 bases and J lost 2, with 11 bases in between. Germline loops: CDR1 SGDLS, CDR2 YYNGEE. This CDR3 has 15 amino acids. CDR3 nucleotides: TGTGCCAGCAGCGTAGGGGGACTCCGGCAAGAGACCCAGTACTTC. It is translated as CASSVGGLRQETQYF.

This chain uses TRBV28 with TRBJ1-1; possibly TRBD1 for D (5 bases). The V gene's germline CDR1 is MDHEN and CDR2 SYDVKM. V lost 2 bases and J 1 base, leaving 17 bases between the germline ends. The CDR3 covers 17 residues. CDR3 residues: CASSLTLLVQANTEAFF. The CDR3 coding sequence is TGTGCCAGCAGTTTAACCCTACTAGTACAGGCGAACACTGAAGCTTTCTTT.

This chain connects TRBV7-9 to TRBJ1-2, with 11 bases identical to TRBD1. Per germline, CDR1 SEHNR and CDR2 FQNEAQ (reference sequence). V lost 5 bases, J lost 5 bases, and 10 bases stayed unmatched. The CDR3 runs to 16 residues. CDR3 nucleotide sequence: TGTGCCAGCAGCCCTACGGGACAGGGGGGAAGGTATGGCTACACCTTC. Translated: CASSPTGQGGRYGYTF.

This clone was counted between two and nine times. The chain uses TRBV15 and TRBJ1-5; the D is unclear. CDR3 length: 14 residues. Trimming stripped 0 bases from V and 0 bases from J, with 3 bases between. Looked up from germline, CDR1 is LNHNV and CDR2 is YYDKDF (reference sequence). Here the CDR3 reads CATSRDYSNQPQHF. Here the CDR3 DNA reads TGTGCCACCAGCAGAGACTATAGCAATCAGCCCCAGCATTTT.

This chain joins TRBV5-5 and TRBJ1-2; 10 positions match TRBD1. The CDR3 is 14 residues long. J lost 8 bases, V lost 4 bases, and 8 bases had no gene match. Germline CDR1 SGHKS, CDR2 YYEKEE (reference sequence). CDR3 DNA sequence: TGTGCCAGCAGCCCCGAGACAGGGGGCGGAGGCTACACCTTC. This sequence encodes CASSPETGGGGYTF.

The chain carries TRBV12-5 and TRBJ2-6; no firm D call. This CDR3 spans 16 amino acids. The V and J ends lost 5 bases and 0 bases respectively, with 11 bases between them. Germline CDR1 reads LGHNT; CDR2 reads FRNRAP. The CDR3 sequence: CASGLEVPSGANVLTF. CDR3 bases: TGTGCTAGTGGTCTCGAGGTTCCCTCTGGGGCCAACGTCCTGACTTTC.

The chain couples TRBV9 to TRBJ2-3; D unclear. V was cut by 0 bases and J by 0 bases, with 5 bases left in between. Germline-derived CDR1 and CDR2 are SGDLS and YYNGEE. The CDR3 runs to 14 residues. The CDR3 region has the DNA TGTGCCAGCAGCGTAGCTCCTAGCACAGATACGCAGTATTTT. It is translated as CASSVAPSTDTQYF.

The chain recombines TRBV4-1 with TRBJ2-5, with 14 bases matching TRBD2. The germline V gene has CDR1 MGHRA and CDR2 YSYEKL. The CDR3 is 17 amino acids. Trimming took 1 base from V and 4 from J; bases not matched to a gene: 5. The CDR3 DNA is TGCGCCAGCAGCCAAGGCCGACTAGCGGGAGGGGGAGAGACCCAGTACTTC. Translated: CASSQGRLAGGGETQYF.

The CDR3 protein is CASGFHGFYGYTF. CDR3 nucleotides: TGTGCTAGTGGTTTTCATGGTTTCTATGGCTACACCTTC. This sequence joins TRBV12-5 and TRBJ1-2; D is unclear. Germline V gene data show CDR1 as LGHNT and CDR2 as FRNRAP. Trimming removed 3 bases from V and 4 bases from J, with 9 bases in between. This CDR3 is 13 amino acids long.

This chain connects TRBV11-2 to TRBJ1-3; D is perhaps TRBD1 (5 bases). Per germline, CDR1 SGHAT and CDR2 FQNNGV. This CDR3 is built from 12 residues. V was pared by 5 bases and J by 6 bases, with 8 bases between. Here the CDR3 DNA reads TGTGCCAGCAGCCCGGGGGTAAACACCATATATTTT. Protein: CASSPGVNTIYF.

The V gene is TRBV5-4, the J gene TRBJ2-1; unclear D gene. The germline gives CDR1 SGHNT, CDR2 YYREEE (reference sequence). CDR3 length equals 14 residues. Trimming shortened V by 0 bases and J by 6 bases, and 10 bases separated the two germline ends. The CDR3 here is CASSLVTPGNEQFF. The CDR3 DNA sequence: TGTGCCAGCAGCTTGGTAACTCCTGGCAATGAGCAGTTCTTC.

This clone was seen only a few times. The genes are TRBV19 and TRBJ1-2; no definite D call. The V gene's germline CDR1 is LNHDA and CDR2 SQIVND (reference sequence). With 3 bases removed from V and 2 bases from J, the gap between germline ends came to 16 bases. This CDR3 contains 16 residues. CDR3 amino acids: CASSIPARSINYGYTF. CDR3 sequence (DNA): TGTGCCAGTAGTATCCCAGCCCGGTCTATAAACTATGGCTACACCTTC. Full variable domain (rest looked up from reference TRBV19 and TRBJ1-2): DGGITQSPKYLFRKEGQNVTLSCEQNLNHDAMYWYRQDPGQGLRLIYYSQIVNDFQKGDIAEGYSVSREKKESFPLTVTSAQKNPTAFYLCASSIPARSINYGYTFGSGTRLTVV.

This sequence joins TRBV19 and TRBJ1-5, with a tentative D call TRBD1 (6 bases). The germline V gene encodes CDR1 LNHDA and CDR2 SQIVND (reference sequence). The CDR3 is 14 residues long. V shed 8 bases and J shed 3 bases, with 14 bases lying between them. DNA of the CDR3: TGTGCCAGTTCCCCGCGGGACAACAATCAGCCCCAGCATTTT. Protein: CASSPRDNNQPQHF.

The chain couples TRBV13 to TRBJ2-7; perhaps TRBD2 as D (5 bases). Germline values: CDR1 PRHDT, CDR2 FYEKMQ (reference sequence). The CDR3 has 16 residues. Trimming cost V 4 bases and J 4 bases, with 20 bases left between them. The CDR3, as DNA: TGTGCCAGCAGCTCCCTCACCGACACCCCGGGGTACGAGCAGTACTTC. It translates to CASSSLTDTPGYEQYF.

Comment on this clone: The same CDR3 also results from other DNA sequences found in this sample. CDR3 nucleotides: TGTGCCAGCAGCCCCGGTGGGGGGGGGCAATACGAGCAGTACTTC. Amino acid sequence: CASSPGGGGQYEQYF. The rearrangement links TRBV5-4 to TRBJ2-7; weak D call: TRBD2 (7 bases). The CDR3 runs 15 residues. Trimming stripped 4 bases from V and 4 bases from J, with 18 bases between. Germline CDR1 SGHNT, CDR2 YYREEE (reference sequence).

This chain joins TRBV6-6 and TRBJ2-7; 10 bases map to TRBD2. V dropped 9 bases and J dropped 5; count of bases not matched to a gene: 13. CDR3 length: 15 residues. CDR1 MNHNY and CDR2 SVGAGI come from the germline V gene (reference sequence). The CDR3 here is CASTRAIAGGHEQYF. For the CDR3, the DNA is TGTGCCAGTACCCGAGCGATAGCGGGAGGCCACGAGCAGTACTTC.

The chain carries TRBV19 and TRBJ2-3; 10 bases align to TRBD1. The CDR3 has 14 amino acids. J gave up 6 bases and V 8 bases, and 8 bases lay outside the gene matches. Germline CDR1 LNHDA, CDR2 SQIVND (reference sequence). CDR3 coding DNA: TGTGCCAGTGCCGGACAGGGGGAAGGGGATACGCAGTATTTT. This encodes CASAGQGEGDTQYF.

This clone was observed a handful of times. V is TRBV11-3 and J is TRBJ2-2; the match to TRBD1 covers 9 bases. V trimming: 5 bases; J trimming: 6 bases; junction bases outside the gene matches: 1. This CDR3 has 13 amino acids. Germline lookup yields CDR1 SGHNT and CDR2 YENEEA. CDR3 sequence (DNA): TGTGCCAGCAGCGACAGGGGGTCCGGGGAGCTGTTTTTT. This encodes CASSDRGSGELFF.

The chain joins TRBV5-1 to TRBJ1-1; 9 bases are a match to TRBD1. The CDR3 spans 14 residues. The germline V gene has CDR1 SGHRS and CDR2 YFSETQ. The V and J ends lost 3 bases and 1 base, in that order; junction bases with no gene match: 1. The CDR3 is CASSSGQGNTEAFF. DNA of the CDR3: TGCGCCAGCAGCTCGGGACAGGGGAACACTGAAGCTTTCTTT.

The rearrangement joins TRBV11-2 to TRBJ2-7; the D gene is possibly TRBD2 (6 bases). The CDR3 contains 15 residues. Germline-derived CDR1 and CDR2 are SGHAT and FQNNGV. V lost 5 bases, J lost 5 bases, and 19 bases lay in between. The chain's CDR3 is CASSLRAGDWNEQYF. The DNA for the CDR3 is TGTGCCAGCAGCCTTCGAGCGGGCGACTGGAACGAGCAGTACTTC.

CDR3 sequence reads: CASSHQGHGYTF. The CDR3 DNA sequence: TGCGCCAGCAGCCACCAGGGTCATGGCTACACCTTC. The rearrangement uses TRBV5-1 and TRBJ1-2; a weak D match, TRBD1 (5 bases). The CDR3 is 12 amino acids. The germline V gene has CDR1 SGHRS and CDR2 YFSETQ. V dropped 4 bases and J dropped 6 bases, with 10 bases sitting between them.

The chain links TRBV18 to TRBJ1-2; D is possibly TRBD1 (6 bases). Germline-derived CDR1 and CDR2 are KGHSH and LQKENI. This CDR3 comprises 14 residues. V lost 5 bases to trimming and J lost 4 bases, with 14 bases between them. The CDR3 loop is CASSEDRTAYGYTF. Here the CDR3 DNA reads TGTGCCAGCTCAGAAGACAGGACGGCCTATGGCTACACCTTC.

This clone showed up just a few times. The chain has TRBV6-5 and TRBJ2-5; 8 bases are a match to TRBD2. Germline CDR1 and CDR2: MNHEY and SVGAGI. This CDR3 has 15 residues. The trim removed 4 bases at V and 6 bases at J, leaving 10 bases unmatched. The DNA for the CDR3 is TGTGCCAGCAGTTCCAACGGGGGGGGGAGGAAGACCCAGTACTTC. Its protein is CASSSNGGGRKTQYF.

The chain uses TRBV18 and TRBJ2-7; 9 bases are shared with TRBD1. V lost 4 bases to trimming and J lost 7 bases; unmatched junction nucleotides: 11. The CDR3 totals 15 residues. The V gene's germline CDR1 is KGHSH and CDR2 LQKENI. CDR3 amino acids: CASSRTGTGSYEQYF. The CDR3 coding sequence is TGTGCCAGCTCACGCACCGGGACAGGGAGCTATGAGCAGTACTTC.

V gene TRBV28 combines with J gene TRBJ1-1, with a possible D match to TRBD1 (5 bases). The germline CDR1 and CDR2 sequences are MDHEN and SYDVKM. This CDR3 contains 15 residues. V gave up 6 bases and J gave up 2 bases, with 16 bases separating them. The CDR3 nucleotides are TGTGCCAGCAGGGGACGCGACTGGGGAAACACTGAAGCTTTCTTT. Residues: CASRGRDWGNTEAFF. Complete variable domain (other parts from reference TRBV28 and TRBJ1-1): DVKVTQSSRYLVKRTGEKVFLECVQDMDHENMFWYRQDPGLGLRLIYFSYDVKMKEKGDIPEGYSVSREKKERFSLILESASTNQTSMYLCASRGRDWGNTEAFFGQGTRLTVV.

The CDR3 here is CASSYSFRGLKYF. For the CDR3, the DNA is TGTGCCAGCAGTTACTCTTTTAGGGGTCTGAAGTACTTC. This chain uses TRBV6-5 with TRBJ2-5, with a tentative D call TRBD1 (5 bases). V was cut by 0 bases and J by 12 bases, with 14 bases left in between. The CDR3 covers 13 residues. CDR1 and CDR2 (germline): MNHEY, SVGAGI.

The chain has TRBV18 and TRBJ2-7, with D possibly being TRBD1 or TRBD2 (5 bases each). This CDR3 is 14 amino acids long. Germline lookup yields CDR1 KGHSH and CDR2 LQKENI. V lost 0 bases and J lost 6, with 12 bases in between. The CDR3 reads CASSPPSARGEQYF. CDR3 DNA: TGTGCCAGCTCACCACCCTCCGCGAGGGGCGAGCAGTACTTC.